Following are 18 T cell receptor beta chains from one sample sequenced in a study of blood T cells in healthy people across ages. Primed by a sample-barcoded 5' primer and a J-beta primer mix, a second PCR proceeded for 7 to 11 cycles. TCRdb re-analysed the 5' RACE reads in MiXCR, keeping a single row per CDR3 protein. The data contain about a million distinct CDR3 sequences, under 40% of them singletons. Sequencing used blood. Receptors were obtained from a young man in good health.

This chain connects TRBV18 to TRBJ2-1; 8 nucleotides line up with TRBD1. Trimming took 6 bases from V and 4 from J; bases not matched to a gene: 20. Per germline, CDR1 KGHSH and CDR2 LQKENI. The CDR3 totals 19 residues. The CDR3: CASSLDRDRGTTSYNEQFF. The DNA for the CDR3 is TGTGCCAGCTCTTTGGACAGGGATAGGGGGACGACGAGTTACAATGAGCAGTTCTTC. The variable domain in full, with the rest retrieved from reference TRBV18 and TRBJ2-1, is NAGVMQNPRHLVRRRGQEARLRCSPMKGHSHVYWYRQLPEEGLKFMVYLQKENIIDESGMPKERFSAEFPKEGPSILRIQQVVRGDSAAYFCASSLDRDRGTTSYNEQFFGPGTRLTVL.

This clonotype was found a few times. The chain's CDR3 is CSARDEGANVLTF. CDR3 DNA: TGCAGTGCTAGAGATGAGGGGGCCAACGTCCTGACTTTC. The chain has TRBV20-1 and TRBJ2-6; no definite D call. Germline CDR1 reads DFQATT; CDR2 reads SNEGSKA (reference sequence). This CDR3 spans 13 amino acids. Trimming cost V 0 bases and J 4 bases, with 4 bases left between them.

The chain recombines TRBV3-1 with TRBJ1-1; D possibly corresponds to TRBD1 (6 bases). Germline V gene lookup returns CDR1 LGHDT and CDR2 YNNKEL (reference sequence). The CDR3 runs to 14 residues. V was pared by 6 bases and J by 1 base, with 12 bases between. The DNA of the CDR3 is TGTGCCAGCAGTCGTCGGGGGCAGAACACTGAAGCTTTCTTT. This codes for CASSRRGQNTEAFF.

The rearrangement links TRBV6-1 to TRBJ2-7, with unresolved D. The germline CDR1 and CDR2 sequences are MNHNS and SASEGT. Trimming removed 2 bases from V and 3 bases from J, with 8 bases in between. This CDR3 region has 13 residues. CDR3 in amino acids: CASSEWPFYEQYF. DNA of the CDR3: TGTGCCAGCAGTGAATGGCCTTTCTACGAGCAGTACTTC.

The CDR3 DNA reads as TGTGCCAGCAGCCCCCCGAACAGGAGTCTCCATTATGGCTACACCTTC. As protein: CASSPPNRSLHYGYTF. This sequence joins TRBV7-9 and TRBJ1-2; weak D call: TRBD1 (5 bases). CDR3 length: 16 amino acids. V was shortened by 5 bases and J by 5 bases, with 21 bases between the two germline ends. Germline lookup yields CDR1 SEHNR and CDR2 FQNEAQ (reference sequence).

This clonotype was seen a few times. The V and J genes are TRBV25-1 and TRBJ2-1; the D gene is possibly TRBD1 (6 bases). Germline CDR1 and CDR2: MGHDK and SYGVNS. Trimming shortened V by 4 bases and J by 9 bases, and 13 bases separated the two germline ends. This CDR3 is built from 13 residues. This chain's CDR3 is CASSANRVLEQFF. The CDR3 nucleotides are TGTGCCAGCAGTGCAAACAGGGTACTTGAGCAGTTCTTC.

The V and J genes are TRBV5-1 and TRBJ1-6, with a weak D call TRBD1 (6 bases). The CDR3 sequence is 15 residues long. The germline V gene has CDR1 SGHRS and CDR2 YFSETQ. Trimming cost V 1 base and J 5 bases, with 10 bases left between them. CDR3 loop: CASSLSGGDNSPLHF. DNA of the CDR3: TGCGCCAGCAGCTTGTCGGGGGGCGATAATTCACCCCTCCACTTT.

The rearrangement links TRBV5-1 to TRBJ2-3; D is unclear. Germline assignment: CDR1 SGHRS and CDR2 YFSETQ. The V and J ends lost 4 bases and 6 bases respectively, with 15 bases between them. The CDR3 contains 14 residues. The CDR3 DNA reads TGCGCCAGCAGCGTCGGAGAGACTGGGGATACGCAGTATTTT. This translates into CASSVGETGDTQYF.

This clonotype was seen more than once but under ten times. The chain joins TRBV6-2 or TRBV6-3 to TRBJ1-2; unclear D gene. Trimming took off 0 bases at V and 7 bases at J, with 9 bases between the two ends. Germline V CDR1 and CDR2: MNHEY, SVGEGT. The length of the CDR3 is 13 residues. CDR3 amino acids: CASSYSNGLGYTF. DNA of the CDR3: TGTGCCAGCAGTTACTCGAACGGGCTTGGCTACACCTTC.

This clonotype was found a few times. The chain recombines TRBV28 with TRBJ1-2, with D unclear. Germline assignment: CDR1 MDHEN and CDR2 SYDVKM. The CDR3 covers 13 residues. Trimming stripped 4 bases from V and 4 bases from J, with 10 bases between. CDR3 nucleotide sequence: TGTGCCAGCAGTTGGGGAATAGTCTATGGCTACACCTTC. It translates to CASSWGIVYGYTF.

This clonotype was detected ten times or more. The genes are TRBV10-3 and TRBJ2-1, with 11 bases aligning to TRBD2. Germline CDR1 reads ENHRY; CDR2 reads SYGVKD. CDR3 length equals 16 residues. Trimming took 3 bases from V and 4 from J; bases not matched to a gene: 5. The CDR3 sequence is CAISDPTSGGYNEQFF. The CDR3 DNA reads as TGTGCCATCAGTGACCCAACTAGCGGGGGTTACAATGAGCAGTTCTTC.

The V call is TRBV12-3 or TRBV12-4, the J call TRBJ2-1; D may be TRBD1 (6 bases). V dropped 10 bases and J dropped 7 bases, with 14 bases sitting between them. The CDR3 sequence is 12 residues long. CDR3 region: CATTGQGNEQFF. In DNA, the CDR3 is TGTGCCACCACGGGGCAGGGGAATGAGCAGTTCTTC.

There are a few counts of this clonotype. The chain employs TRBV12-3 or TRBV12-4 and TRBJ2-5; possible D gene TRBD2, 5 bases. This CDR3 spans 14 amino acids. Between the trimmed V and J ends, which lost 7 bases and 4 bases, there was a span of 16 bases. CDR3 nucleotides: TGTGCCAGCAAGAGTAGCGCGGAAAGAGAGACCCAGTACTTC. This encodes CASKSSAERETQYF.

This clonotype was detected only a few times. In DNA, the CDR3 is TGTGCCAGCAGTTTCCGGGACGGCTACAATGAGCAGTTCTTC. It codes for CASSFRDGYNEQFF. This chain connects TRBV27 to TRBJ2-1, with D tentatively TRBD1 or TRBD2 (5 bases each). The germline V gene encodes CDR1 MNHEY and CDR2 SMNVEV (reference sequence). Trimming left V 3 bases short and J 3 bases short, with 9 bases between. This CDR3 contains 14 residues.

In regard to this clonotype: A read error may explain this, as a much larger clone is one base away. V and J are TRBV20-1 and TRBJ2-7, with a possible D match to TRBD1 (5 bases). Germline CDR1 and CDR2: DFQATT and SNEGSKA (reference sequence). The CDR3 loop spans 13 amino acids. V was shortened by 4 bases and J by 7 bases, with 17 bases between the two germline ends. CDR3 region: CSAMTPQDNEQYF. In DNA form, the CDR3 reads TGCAGTGCTATGACCCCTCAGGACAATGAGCAGTACTTC.

To note about this clonotype: One end of the junction fails to match germline, which may point to a read error. The chain is built from TRBV27 and TRBJ2-3; D is tentatively TRBD1 or TRBD2 (5 bases each). The CDR3 length is 15 residues. Germline values: CDR1 MNHEY, CDR2 SMNVEV (reference sequence). In DNA, the CDR3 is TGTGCCAGCAGTTTCGGGACGACCAGCACAGGTACGCAGTATTTT. Translation: CASSFGTTSTGTQYF.

This clonotype was recorded at least ten times. The genes are TRBV12-3 or TRBV12-4 and TRBJ1-1, with D unclear. The CDR3 is 15 amino acids. The V and J ends lost 3 bases and 6 bases respectively, with 17 bases between them. CDR3 nucleotide sequence: TGTGCCAGCAGTTTCTCCGGGCAATATCTATCTGAAGCTTTCTTT. Translating gives CASSFSGQYLSEAFF.

V and J are TRBV7-2 and TRBJ2-6; 7 bases are a match to TRBD1. The V and J ends lost 5 bases and 3 bases, in that order; junction bases with no gene match: 10. Germline values: CDR1 SGHTA, CDR2 FQGNSA. This CDR3 comprises 17 residues. The CDR3 protein is CASSRRWTGDGANVLTF. The CDR3 nucleotides are TGTGCCAGCAGCAGAAGGTGGACAGGCGATGGGGCCAACGTCCTGACTTTC.